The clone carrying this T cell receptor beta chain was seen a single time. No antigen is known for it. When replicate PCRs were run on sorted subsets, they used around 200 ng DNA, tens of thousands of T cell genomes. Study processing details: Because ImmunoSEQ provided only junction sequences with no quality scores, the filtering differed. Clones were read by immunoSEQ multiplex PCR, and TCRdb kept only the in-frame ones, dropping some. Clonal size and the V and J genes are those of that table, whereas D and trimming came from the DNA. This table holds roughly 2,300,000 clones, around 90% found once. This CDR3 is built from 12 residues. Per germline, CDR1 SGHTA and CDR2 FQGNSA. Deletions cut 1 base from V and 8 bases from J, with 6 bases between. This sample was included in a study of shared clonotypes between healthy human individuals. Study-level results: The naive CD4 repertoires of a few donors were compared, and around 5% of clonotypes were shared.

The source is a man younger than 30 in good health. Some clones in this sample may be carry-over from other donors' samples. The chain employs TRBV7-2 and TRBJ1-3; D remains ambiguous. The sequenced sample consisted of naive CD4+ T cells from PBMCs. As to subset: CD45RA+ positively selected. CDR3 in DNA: TGTGCCAGCAGCTTAGTGAGGGACACCATATATTTT. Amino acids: CASSLVRDTIYF.